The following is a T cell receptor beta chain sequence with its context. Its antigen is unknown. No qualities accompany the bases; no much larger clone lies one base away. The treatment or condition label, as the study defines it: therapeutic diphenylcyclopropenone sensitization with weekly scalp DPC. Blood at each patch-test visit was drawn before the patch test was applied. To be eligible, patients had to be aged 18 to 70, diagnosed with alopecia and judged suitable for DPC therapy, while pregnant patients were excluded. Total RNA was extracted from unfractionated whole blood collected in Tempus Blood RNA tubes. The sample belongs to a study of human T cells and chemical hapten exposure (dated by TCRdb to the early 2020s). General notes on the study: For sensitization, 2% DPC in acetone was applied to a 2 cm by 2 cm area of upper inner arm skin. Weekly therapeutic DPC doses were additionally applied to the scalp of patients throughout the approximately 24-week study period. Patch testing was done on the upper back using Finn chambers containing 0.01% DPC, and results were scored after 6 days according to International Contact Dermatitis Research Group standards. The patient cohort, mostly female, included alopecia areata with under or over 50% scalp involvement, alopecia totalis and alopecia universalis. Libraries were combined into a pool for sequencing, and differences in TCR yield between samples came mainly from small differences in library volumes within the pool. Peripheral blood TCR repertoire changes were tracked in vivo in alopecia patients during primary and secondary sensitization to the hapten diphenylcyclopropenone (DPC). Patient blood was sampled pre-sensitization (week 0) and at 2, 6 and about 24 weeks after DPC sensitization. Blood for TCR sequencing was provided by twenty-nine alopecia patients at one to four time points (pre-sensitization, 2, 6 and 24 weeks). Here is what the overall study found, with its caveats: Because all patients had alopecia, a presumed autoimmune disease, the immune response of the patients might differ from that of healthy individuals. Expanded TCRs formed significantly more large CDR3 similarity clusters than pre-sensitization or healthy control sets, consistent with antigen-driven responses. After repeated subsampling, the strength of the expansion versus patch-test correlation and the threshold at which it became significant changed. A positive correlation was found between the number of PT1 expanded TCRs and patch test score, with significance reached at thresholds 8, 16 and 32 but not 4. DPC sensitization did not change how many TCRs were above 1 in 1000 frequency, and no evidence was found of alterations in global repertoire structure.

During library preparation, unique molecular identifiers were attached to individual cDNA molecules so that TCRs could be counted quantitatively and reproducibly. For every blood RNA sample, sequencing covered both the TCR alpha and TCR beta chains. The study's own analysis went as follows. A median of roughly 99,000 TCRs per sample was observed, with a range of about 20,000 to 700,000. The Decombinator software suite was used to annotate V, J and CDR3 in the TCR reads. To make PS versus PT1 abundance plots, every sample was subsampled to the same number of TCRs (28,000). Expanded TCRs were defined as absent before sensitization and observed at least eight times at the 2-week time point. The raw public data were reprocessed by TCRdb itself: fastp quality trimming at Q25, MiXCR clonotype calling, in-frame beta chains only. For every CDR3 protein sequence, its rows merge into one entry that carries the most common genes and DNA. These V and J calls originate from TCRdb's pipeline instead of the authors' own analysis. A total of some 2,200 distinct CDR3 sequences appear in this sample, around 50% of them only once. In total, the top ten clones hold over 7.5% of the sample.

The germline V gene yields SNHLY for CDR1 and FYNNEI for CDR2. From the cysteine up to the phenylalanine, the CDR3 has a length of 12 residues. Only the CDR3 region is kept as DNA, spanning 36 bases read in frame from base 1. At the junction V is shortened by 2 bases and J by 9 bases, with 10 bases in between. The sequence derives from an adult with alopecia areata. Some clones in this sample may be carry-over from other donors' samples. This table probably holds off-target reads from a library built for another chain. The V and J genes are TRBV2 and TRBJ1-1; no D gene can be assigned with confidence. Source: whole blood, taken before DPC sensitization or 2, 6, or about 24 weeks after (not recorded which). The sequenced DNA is TGTGCCAGCAGTGAAATGTCGGTTAAAGCTTTCTTT. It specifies CASSEMSVKAFF.